The clone carrying this TCR beta chain was counted many times. The sample is drawn from a study of naive and memory T cell subsets. This CDR3 region has 12 residues. With 1 base removed from V and 2 bases from J, the gap between germline ends came to 4 bases. The germline gives CDR1 SGHNT, CDR2 YYREEE (reference sequence). Adult healthy volunteers gave 2.5 ml peripheral blood for whole-blood RNA. An oligonucleotide containing a UMI was ligated to the 3' end of TCR cDNA. Cells were not sorted; total RNA input targeted roughly 1 to 1000 ng. For blood and skin samples, reverse transcription used TCR alpha and beta constant primers. TCRdb re-derived calls from the 5' RACE reads in MiXCR, one entry per CDR3 protein. The table includes about 26,000 distinct CDR3 sequences, roughly 25% detected once.

The rearrangement uses TRBV5-4 and TRBJ2-7; D call uncertain. This TCR was sampled from a female donor in good health. The CDR3 nucleotides read TGTGCCAGCAGCTTGAGTGCCTACGAGCAGTACTTC. Protein sequence: CASSLSAYEQYF. The whole variable domain, remainder taken from reference TRBV5-4 and TRBJ2-7, is ETGVTQSPTHLIKTRGQQVTLRCSSQSGHNTVSWYQQALGQGPQFIFQYYREEENGRGNFPPRFSGLQFPNYSSELNVNALELDDSALYLCASSLSAYEQYFGPGTRLTVT.